The sequence of this T cell receptor (beta chain) was determined in a study of T cell responses to AZD1222 COVID-19 vaccine. On the study more broadly: Analyses pooled second doses at about 4 or about 12 weeks. Study-wide results and caveats: Repertoires in all cases were sampled only once the peak T cell response had passed. A mostly white British donor set with more females was recruited, and clonal diversity was possibly underestimated. Following two doses of AZD1222, Spike-specific TCR breadth and depth rose.

Using immunoSEQ multiplex PCR, the repertoire was profiled, and TCRdb retains in-frame clones only, with some absent. This table has about 130,000 clones, 88% appearing once. A remark on this clone: Its specificity is unknown.

Trimming took off 2 bases at V and 13 bases at J, with 20 bases between the two ends. The CDR3 is 14 amino acids. In germline, CDR1 is MNHEY, CDR2 SVGAGI. Sample: peripheral blood, taken on day 0 of AZD1222 vaccination. This rearrangement joins TRBV6-5 to TRBJ1-2; no definite D call. This clonotype was obtained from an adult in good health. CDR3 nucleotides: TGTGCCAGCAGTTACCTTACGCGCCTTTCGGGTCCCACCTTC. Translation: CASSYLTRLSGPTF.